This TCR beta chain was captured by sequencing in a study of T cells in Graves' hyperthyroidism and ophthalmopathy. Germline assignment: CDR1 LGHNT and CDR2 FRNRAP. This CDR3 contains 16 residues. V was cut by 4 bases and J by 7 bases, with 20 bases left in between. The PBMCs had their origin in 7.5 to 10 ml of fresh peripheral blood. This clonotype has a count of ten or more. Its antigen is as yet unknown. Study-wide findings and caveats: Through a model of 13 V-J features, ophthalmopathy was separated from stable hyperthyroidism.

From RNA transcripts, TCR beta CDR3 regions were amplified. The HTBI primer set served for first-round RT-PCR of the TCR CDR3. TCRdb re-called the multiplex PCR reads through MiXCR, storing one row per CDR3 protein. The sample includes about 360,000 distinct CDR3 sequences, roughly 13% of them seen just once. The rearrangement uses TRBV12-5 and TRBJ2-1; no reliable D call. The sequenced material came from blood. The sequence came from a man aged 25-40 years with Graves' hyperthyroidism that later progressed to Graves' ophthalmopathy. CDR3 in DNA: TGTGCTAGTGGTTCTCCGTCTCATGGCTTTGGTAATGAGCAGTTCTTC. The encoded protein is CASGSPSHGFGNEQFF.